This T cell receptor (beta chain) was recorded in a study of T cell responses to AZD1222 COVID-19 vaccine. In the case of this clone: The antigen is unknown.

Broader study findings: It was only after the peak T cell response that any repertoires were sampled. Variant regions that are unmutated are reportedly the target of nearly half of spike-specific TCRs. Spike as a whole was targeted by vaccine-associated CD4 TCRs, dominant at 160-218 and 743-854. Of the AZD1222 recipients, only five or six were seropositive at baseline.

TCRdb's table, derived via immunoSEQ multiplex PCR, lists solely in-frame clones and lacks some. The sample consists of 80,000 or so clones, 80% to 95% of them appearing once. The sequence was collected from an adult who received the AZD1222 COVID-19 vaccine. The material was peripheral blood, obtained 28 days after the second AZD1222 dose.

The CDR3 DNA follows: TGTGCCAGCAGTTACTCCACAGGGGGCAATCAGCCCCAGCATTTT. Protein: CASSYSTGGNQPQHF. This chain links TRBV6-6 with TRBJ1-5; 7 bases agree with TRBD1. The V gene's germline CDR1 is MNHNY and CDR2 SVGAGI (reference sequence). V lost 0 bases, J lost 2 bases, and 1 base stayed unmatched. The CDR3 consists of 15 residues.